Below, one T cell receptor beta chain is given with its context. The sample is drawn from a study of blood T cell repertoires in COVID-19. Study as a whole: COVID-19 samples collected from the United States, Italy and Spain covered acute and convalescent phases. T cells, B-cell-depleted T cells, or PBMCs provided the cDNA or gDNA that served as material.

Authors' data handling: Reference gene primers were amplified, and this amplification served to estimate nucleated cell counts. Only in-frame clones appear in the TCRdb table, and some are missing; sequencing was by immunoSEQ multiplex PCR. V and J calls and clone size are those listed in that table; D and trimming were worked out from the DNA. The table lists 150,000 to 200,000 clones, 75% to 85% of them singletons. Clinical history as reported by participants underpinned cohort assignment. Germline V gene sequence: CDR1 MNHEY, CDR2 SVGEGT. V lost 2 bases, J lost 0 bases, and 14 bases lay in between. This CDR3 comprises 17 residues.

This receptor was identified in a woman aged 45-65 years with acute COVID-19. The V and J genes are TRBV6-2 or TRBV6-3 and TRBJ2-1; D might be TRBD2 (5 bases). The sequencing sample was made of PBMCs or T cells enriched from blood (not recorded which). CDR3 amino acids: CASSYTPPGSSYNEQFF. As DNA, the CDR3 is TGTGCCAGCAGTTACACCCCTCCGGGGAGCTCCTACAATGAGCAGTTCTTC.